These 30 T cell receptor beta chains came from one sample sequenced in a study of blood T cells in healthy people across ages. A second PCR, run for about 7 to 12 cycles, used a sample-barcoded 5' primer plus a J-beta primer mix. TCRdb analysed the 5' RACE reads with MiXCR anew, one entry per CDR3 protein. The sample lists some 1.6 million distinct CDR3 sequences, roughly 30% occurring once. The sequenced material came from blood. The origin of the receptors is a woman aged 30 to 39 in good health.

This clonotype was observed a handful of times. The rearrangement joins TRBV10-1 to TRBJ2-5; possibly TRBD2 for D (5 bases). This CDR3 is built from 14 residues. Looked up from germline, CDR1 is WNHNN and CDR2 is SYGVQD (reference sequence). Deletions cut 6 bases from V and 5 bases from J, with 16 bases between. The CDR3 DNA sequence: TGCGCCAGCAGCCAGACCCGCGGCGGGGAGACCCAGTACTTC. Amino acid sequence: CASSQTRGGETQYF.

This chain uses TRBV20-1 with TRBJ2-7; TRBD1 matches 10 bases. The CDR3 loop spans 16 amino acids. Per the germline V gene, CDR1 is DFQATT and CDR2 is SNEGSKA (reference sequence). V dropped 0 bases and J dropped 2; count of bases not matched to a gene: 7. The CDR3 protein is CSARDLKGQGTYEQYF. CDR3 bases: TGCAGTGCTAGAGATCTCAAGGGACAGGGGACCTACGAGCAGTACTTC.

This clonotype has just a few counts. The rearrangement joins TRBV20-1 to TRBJ2-3; TRBD2 agrees at 12 bases. Germline values: CDR1 DFQATT, CDR2 SNEGSKA (reference sequence). The CDR3 has 18 residues. V trimming: 8 bases; J trimming: 3 bases; junction bases outside the gene matches: 18. The chain's CDR3 is CSSLGPSGGAPGTDTQYF. In DNA form, the CDR3 reads TGCAGTTCCCTAGGACCTAGCGGGGGGGCCCCCGGGACAGATACGCAGTATTTT.

This clonotype was detected only a few times. The chain is built from TRBV20-1 and TRBJ1-6; D remains ambiguous. V was shortened by 3 bases and J by 9 bases, with 9 bases between the two germline ends. Per the germline V gene, CDR1 is DFQATT and CDR2 is SNEGSKA (reference sequence). The CDR3 has 12 residues. The CDR3 spells CSASRQASPLHF. The CDR3 coding sequence is TGCAGTGCTAGCCGGCAGGCTTCACCCCTCCACTTT.

This clonotype was detected ten times or more. J is TRBJ2-3 and V is TRBV5-1; D unresolved. The V end lost 4 bases, the J end lost 1 base, and 16 bases lay between the germline ends. Germline loops: CDR1 SGHRS, CDR2 YFSETQ. This CDR3 spans 16 amino acids. CDR3 nucleotide sequence: TGCGCCAGCAGCCCGAGCAGTGGTCTTCGCACAGATACGCAGTATTTT. This gives the protein CASSPSSGLRTDTQYF.

This clonotype was detected a few times. The junction departs from the called germline gene at one end, perhaps through a read error. This chain uses TRBV7-2 with TRBJ2-1; the D is unclear. The CDR3 runs 15 residues. CDR1 SGHTA and CDR2 FQGNSA come from the germline V gene. The CDR3 protein is CAGSPLYSSYNEQFF. For the CDR3, the DNA is TGTGCCGGCAGCCCCCTGTACTCATCCTACAATGAGCAGTTCTTC.

The rearrangement links TRBV4-1 to TRBJ2-4; 14 bases agree with TRBD2. After removal of 4 bases from V and 0 bases from J, the junction contained 5 bases not matched to a gene. This CDR3 spans 18 amino acids. Germline V CDR1 and CDR2: MGHRA, YSYEKL. CDR3: CASSLRLAGGVAKNIQYF. The CDR3 nucleotides are TGCGCCAGCAGCCTCAGACTAGCGGGGGGGGTAGCCAAAAACATTCAGTACTTC.

Comments on this clonotype: Given a much more abundant clone one base away, this may be a read error. The chain recombines TRBV29-1 with TRBJ1-1; 8 positions agree with TRBD1. The CDR3 runs 13 residues. Germline V gives CDR1 SQVTM, CDR2 ANQGSEA. The CDR3 DNA sequence: TGCAGCGTTGGTAACAGGGGGAACACTGGAGCTTTCTTT. Translating gives CSVGNRGNTGAFF.

The chain recombines TRBV6-4 with TRBJ2-1, with a weak D call TRBD2 (7 bases). CDR3 length equals 15 residues. The V gene lost 6 bases and the J gene lost 8 bases, with 20 bases spanning the gap. Germline V gene lookup returns CDR1 MRHNA and CDR2 SNTAGT. The CDR3 sequence: CASSDYNTGRDEQFF. The CDR3 nucleotides are TGTGCCAGCAGCGATTACAACACAGGGAGGGATGAGCAGTTCTTC.

This clonotype was detected many times. J is TRBJ2-3 and V is TRBV11-2, with TRBD2 matching over 8 bases. CDR3 length: 15 amino acids. CDR1 SGHAT and CDR2 FQNNGV come from the germline V gene. The J segment lost 2 bases and the V segment lost 6 bases, leaving 7 bases of the junction unmatched. CDR3 sequence (DNA): TGTGCCAGCAGGATAGCGGGATATTTCACAGATACGCAGTATTTT. This codes for CASRIAGYFTDTQYF.

The chain couples TRBV27 to TRBJ2-7; 7 bases align to TRBD2. The tail of the sequence fits TRBJ2-5 better, so the J call may be wrong. The CDR3 loop spans 13 amino acids. CDR1 and CDR2 (germline): MNHEY, SMNVEV (reference sequence). As DNA, the CDR3 is TGTGCCAGCAGGTTTTTGGGAGGGGAGACCCAGTACTTC. Translating it yields CASRFLGGETQYF.

The J gene is TRBJ1-2, the V gene TRBV27; D gene uncertain. Trimming pared 2 bases from V and 8 bases from J, leaving 12 bases between. CDR1 MNHEY and CDR2 SMNVEV come from the germline V gene (reference sequence). CDR3 length equals 13 residues. CDR3 amino acids: CASSLGRSWGYTF. CDR3 bases: TGTGCCAGCAGTTTAGGGAGGTCATGGGGCTACACCTTC.

This clonotype showed up just a few times. J is TRBJ2-3 and V is TRBV24-1, with 7 nucleotides matching TRBD2. CDR3 length: 15 residues. CDR1 is KGHDR and CDR2 is SFDVKD in the germline V gene. With 3 bases clipped from V and 5 bases from J, the junction kept 7 bases outside the gene matches. The CDR3 DNA is TGTGCCACCAGTGATCCAGCGGGACCGGGAGATACGCAGTATTTT. Translating gives CATSDPAGPGDTQYF.

A word on this clonotype: A clone one base away is much larger, so this may be a read error. The chain couples TRBV12-3 or TRBV12-4 to TRBJ2-3; 8 bases map to TRBD2. This CDR3 has 16 amino acids. V shed 3 bases and J 3 bases; nucleotides not matched to a gene: 8. This CDR3 is CASSFGAGVSTDTQYF. DNA of the CDR3: TGTGCCAGCAGTTTTGGAGCGGGAGTTAGTACAGATACGCAGTATTTT.

This clonotype was picked up a small number of times. V usage is TRBV5-1 and J usage is TRBJ2-7, with D possibly called TRBD1 or TRBD2 (5 bases each). This CDR3 contains 16 residues. Deletions cut 4 bases from V and 3 bases from J, with 20 bases between. Germline lookup yields CDR1 SGHRS and CDR2 YFSETQ. The CDR3 coding sequence is TGCGCCAGCAGCGGGGCCGGGGCTACCCTATACTACGAGCAGTACTTC. It translates to CASSGAGATLYYEQYF. Filled out from reference TRBV5-1 and TRBJ2-7, the complete variable domain reads KAGVTQTPRYLIKTRGQQVTLSCSPISGHRSVSWYQQTPGQGLQFLFEYFSETQRNKGNFPGRFSGRQFSNSRSEMNVSTLELGDSALYLCASSGAGATLYYEQYFGPGTRLTVT.

The genes are TRBV5-1 and TRBJ2-1; TRBD1 or TRBD2 may be the D gene (5 bases each). The CDR3 extends over 14 amino acids. V dropped 4 bases and J dropped 2 bases, with 10 bases sitting between them. Germline CDR1 is SGHRS and CDR2 is YFSETQ. CDR3 protein: CASSPMGPYNEQFF. In DNA, the CDR3 is TGCGCCAGCAGCCCGATGGGACCCTACAATGAGCAGTTCTTC.

This clonotype occurred a few times. This rearrangement joins TRBV9 to TRBJ2-7; no firm D call. Germline assignment: CDR1 SGDLS and CDR2 YYNGEE. The V end was cut by 1 base, the J end by 0 bases, with 11 bases between. This CDR3 region has 15 residues. CDR3 region: CASSVSGRFSYEQYF. Written as DNA, the CDR3 is TGTGCCAGCAGCGTATCCGGACGGTTCTCCTACGAGCAGTACTTC.

This clonotype was observed at least ten times. The J gene is TRBJ1-2, the V gene TRBV29-1, with TRBD1 matching over 7 bases. From germline, CDR1 is SQVTM and CDR2 ANQGSEA. V was clipped by 2 bases and J by 5 bases; unmatched bases: 11. The CDR3 runs to 15 residues. The CDR3 protein is CSVEKEAGGRYGYTF. As DNA, the CDR3 is TGCAGCGTTGAAAAGGAGGCAGGGGGTCGGTATGGCTACACCTTC.

In this sample, this clonotype turned up a few times. The chain is built from TRBV20-1 and TRBJ2-3; TRBD2 aligns across 9 bases. The germline CDR1 and CDR2 sequences are DFQATT and SNEGSKA (reference sequence). Trimming at V came to 1 base and at J to 5 bases, leaving 10 bases not matched to a gene. This CDR3 spans 16 amino acids. CDR3 amino acids: CSARVYSGRRGDTQYF. CDR3 DNA sequence: TGCAGTGCTAGAGTTTATAGCGGGAGACGGGGAGATACGCAGTATTTT.

The J gene is TRBJ2-5, the V gene TRBV20-1; D remains ambiguous. V shed 6 bases and J shed 3 bases, with 14 bases lying between them. The CDR3 contains 13 residues. Germline V gene data show CDR1 as DFQATT and CDR2 as SNEGSKA (reference sequence). Here the CDR3 DNA reads TGCAGTGCCCTGAGAACCGAGGAAGAGACCCAGTACTTC. Protein sequence: CSALRTEEETQYF.

This chain connects TRBV7-2 to TRBJ2-3; TRBD2 agrees at 10 bases. V trimming: 5 bases; J trimming: 2 bases; junction bases outside the gene matches: 13. The germline gives CDR1 SGHTA, CDR2 FQGNSA. The CDR3 has 18 amino acids. The CDR3 sequence is CASSPHLVLAGNTDTQYF. The CDR3 DNA reads TGTGCCAGCAGCCCCCACCTTGTACTAGCGGGGAACACAGATACGCAGTATTTT.

The CDR3 bases are TGTGCCAGCAGCCAAGCGGAGAGCTATGGCTACACCTTC. Translation: CASSQAESYGYTF. The rearrangement links TRBV3-1 to TRBJ1-2, with D uncertain. Deletions cut 1 base from V and 4 bases from J, with 7 bases between. CDR3 length: 13 amino acids. Germline lookup yields CDR1 LGHDT and CDR2 YNNKEL (reference sequence).

The CDR3 sequence: CASRRQNAGRYEQYF. CDR3 DNA: TGTGCCAGCAGACGGCAAAACGCAGGACGCTACGAGCAGTACTTC. This rearrangement joins TRBV2 to TRBJ2-7; the D is unclear. The germline V gene has CDR1 SNHLY and CDR2 FYNNEI. Trimming removed 6 bases from V and 3 bases from J, with 18 bases in between. The CDR3 totals 15 residues.

To note about this clonotype: A single base separates this from a much larger clone, so it may be a read error. CDR3 residues: CRARDRYEQYF. The CDR3 DNA follows: TGCAGGGCTAGAGATAGGTACGAGCAGTACTTC. This chain joins TRBV20-1 and TRBJ2-7; unclear D gene. This CDR3 has 11 residues. Germline loops: CDR1 DFQATT, CDR2 SNEGSKA (reference sequence).

This clonotype was seen more than once but under ten times. The CDR3, as DNA: TGTGCCACCAGCAGAGCTCTGGTCGGCAAAGAGACCCAGTACTTC. This codes for CATSRALVGKETQYF. The chain joins TRBV15 to TRBJ2-5; D is undetermined. V lost 1 base, J lost 3 bases, and 12 bases lay in between. This CDR3 has 15 amino acids. The germline gives CDR1 LNHNV, CDR2 YYDKDF (reference sequence).

The rearrangement joins TRBV6-6 to TRBJ1-2; D is uncertain. Deletions cut 8 bases from V and 5 bases from J, with 18 bases between. CDR1 and CDR2 from the germline V gene are MNHNY and SVGAGI (reference sequence). The CDR3 has 14 residues. The DNA of the CDR3 is TGTGCCAGCGGGTCCTCGGGTGACACGTATGGCTACACCTTC. It is translated as CASGSSGDTYGYTF.

The chain links TRBV5-5 to TRBJ1-1; tentatively, D is TRBD1 (5 bases). Trimming shortened V by 0 bases and J by 6 bases, and 12 bases separated the two germline ends. Germline CDR1 and CDR2: SGHKS and YYEKEE (reference sequence). This CDR3 comprises 14 residues. CDR3 in DNA: TGTGCCAGCAGCTTGGCGGTGACAGAGCCTGAAGCTTTCTTT. It codes for CASSLAVTEPEAFF.

The V and J genes are TRBV7-6 and TRBJ1-4; 10 positions match TRBD1. After removal of 5 bases from V and 8 bases from J, the junction contained 17 bases not matched to a gene. The CDR3 runs to 18 residues. Germline CDR1 reads SGHVS; CDR2 reads FNYEAQ. CDR3 in DNA: TGTGCCAGCAGCGCCCCTACTGGGACAGGGGTTCTGGGGGAAAAACTGTTTTTT. This translates into CASSAPTGTGVLGEKLFF. Full variable domain (remainder filled in from reference TRBV7-6 and TRBJ1-4): GAGVSQSPRYKVTKRGQDVALRCDPISGHVSLYWYRQALGQGPEFLTYFNYEAQQDKSGLPNDRFSAERPEGSISTLTIQRTEQRDSAMYRCASSAPTGTGVLGEKLFFGSGTQLSVL.

CDR3 nucleotide sequence: TGCGCCAGCGGCGGGTTGCCGACCGGGGAGCTGTTTTTT. It specifies CASGGLPTGELFF. The chain is built from TRBV5-1 and TRBJ2-2; TRBD2 is a possible D gene (5 bases). The CDR3 length is 13 residues. CDR1 is SGHRS, CDR2 YFSETQ, per germline. Trimming took 7 bases from V and 5 from J, leaving 12 bases between them.

The chain links TRBV6-2 or TRBV6-3 to TRBJ2-4, with 9 bases that match TRBD1. This CDR3 has 14 amino acids. Losses at the gene ends were 2 bases for V and 9 bases for J; bases not matched to a gene: 5. Per the germline V gene, CDR1 is MNHEY and CDR2 is SVGEGT. The CDR3 DNA reads TGTGCCAGCAGTTACGAGGACAGGGGTAGCATTCAGTACTTC. This codes for CASSYEDRGSIQYF.